The text below deals with one T cell receptor beta chain. The record originates from a study of blood T cell repertoires in COVID-19. The germline CDR1 and CDR2 sequences are SQVTM and ANQGSEA. The CDR3 covers 12 residues. The V and J ends lost 4 bases and 3 bases, in that order; junction bases with no gene match: 1. Here immunoSEQ multiplex PCR was the method, and the copy in TCRdb shows in-frame clones only, minus some. The top ten clones hold 9% to 12% of a sample with about 120,000 clones, approximately 88% of them seen once. The specimen sequenced was peripheral blood. The TCR was taken from a man between 50 and 59 years old with acute or convalescent COVID-19. This chain uses TRBV29-1 with TRBJ1-2; TRBD1 agrees at 8 bases. Here the CDR3 DNA reads TGCAGCGTTGCAGGGGGCGACTATGGCTACACCTTC. As protein: CSVAGGDYGYTF.